The 12 T cell receptor beta chains below were found in one sample sequenced in a study of PD-1 blockade in classical Hodgkin lymphoma. Clones were read by immunoSEQ multiplex PCR, and TCRdb kept only the in-frame ones, dropping some. The data contain 34,000 or so clones, roughly 92% of them seen just once; the ten biggest clones take up roughly 0.31%. Noted time point: cycle 4 day 1 (C4D1), after five to seven weeks of nivolumab. Relapse after autologous stem cell transplantation occurred in every patient, and brentuximab vedotin exposure varied. It was by magnetic negative selection that CD4+ T cells were purified from thawed PBMCs. The sequenced sample was CD4+ T cells from blood, obtained before the fourth cycle of nivolumab. Receptor source: a human donor with classical Hodgkin lymphoma.

The V call is TRBV28, the J call TRBJ2-3, with 8 bases that match TRBD2. Germline V gives CDR1 MDHEN, CDR2 SYDVKM. J gave up 1 base and V 5 bases, and 5 bases lay outside the gene matches. This CDR3 spans 15 amino acids. CDR3 sequence: CASSPGGRGTDTQYF. The CDR3 DNA sequence: TGTGCCAGCAGTCCGGGGGGGCGGGGCACAGATACGCAGTATTTT.

As DNA, the CDR3 is TGTGCCAGCTCACCACGGGGAAACAGGGGTGCGGGAGAAAGGAACGAGCAGTACTTC. It is translated as CASSPRGNRGAGERNEQYF. The genes are TRBV18 and TRBJ2-7; D possibly matches TRBD1 or TRBD2 (7 bases each). The V gene lost 1 base and the J gene lost 5 bases, with 27 bases spanning the gap. This CDR3 region has 19 residues. In germline, CDR1 is KGHSH, CDR2 LQKENI.

The V call is TRBV29-1, the J call TRBJ1-4, with no clear D. V was cut by 4 bases and J by 0 bases, with 6 bases left in between. CDR3 length: 13 residues. CDR1 is SQVTM and CDR2 is ANQGSEA in the germline V gene. The CDR3 DNA follows: TGCAGCGTTGGGACGCCAACTAATGAAAAACTGTTTTTT. Protein: CSVGTPTNEKLFF.

This chain connects TRBV27 to TRBJ2-7; TRBD2 agrees at 10 bases. The CDR3 length is 15 residues. The V segment lost 7 bases and the J segment 6 bases; nucleotides outside the gene matches: 12. The V gene's germline CDR1 is MNHEY and CDR2 SMNVEV (reference sequence). The CDR3 loop is CASTPMGLAGAEQYF. Written as DNA, the CDR3 is TGTGCCAGCACTCCTATGGGTCTAGCGGGAGCCGAGCAGTACTTC.

As to this clone: A read error is likely, as this CDR3 ends without the conserved phenylalanine or tryptophan. The limits of the CDR3 on the DNA are not certain, so only TCRdb's listed CDR3 is given. This chain connects TRBV28 to TRBJ2-3; the table's D gene call, TRBD1, was not cross checked with the DNA. The CDR3 is 9 residues long, ends included. CDR1 is MDHEN and CDR2 is SYDVKM in the germline V gene. This CDR3 reads CASSLIKGY.

This clone has more than one count but fewer than ten. The V call is TRBV2, the J call TRBJ2-7; no reliable D call. Germline-derived CDR1 and CDR2 are SNHLY and FYNNEI. The V end was cut by 5 bases, the J end by 5 bases, with 10 bases between. CDR3 size: 12 residues. The CDR3 region has the DNA TGTGCCAGCAGTACAGCTGAGCACGAGCAGTACTTC. This translates into CASSTAEHEQYF.

The chain links TRBV6-5 to TRBJ1-1; perhaps TRBD1 as D (6 bases). CDR1 is MNHEY, CDR2 SVGAGI, per germline. This CDR3 is built from 15 residues. V gave up 0 bases and J gave up 1 base, with 9 bases separating them. The CDR3 reads CASSYSDRPNTEAFF. CDR3 nucleotide sequence: TGTGCCAGCAGTTACTCCGACAGGCCGAACACTGAAGCTTTCTTT.

The chain uses TRBV2 and TRBJ1-3, with TRBD1 matching over 7 bases. The trim removed 0 bases at V and 5 bases at J, leaving 10 bases unmatched. This CDR3 has 17 residues. Per germline, CDR1 SNHLY and CDR2 FYNNEI. The CDR3 spells CASSEASTGAGRNTIYF. In DNA, the CDR3 is TGTGCCAGCAGTGAAGCCTCTACAGGGGCCGGCCGAAACACCATATATTTT. Drawing the rest from reference TRBV2 and TRBJ1-3, the complete variable domain is EPEVTQTPSHQVTQMGQEVILRCVPISNHLYFYWYRQILGQKVEFLVSFYNNEISEKSEIFDDQFSVERPDGSNFTLKIRSTKLEDSAMYFCASSEASTGAGRNTIYFGEGSWLTVV.

The genes are TRBV6-5 and TRBJ2-7; TRBD1 matches 7 bases. Germline V gene lookup returns CDR1 MNHEY and CDR2 SVGAGI. CDR3 length: 15 residues. V shed 6 bases, J shed 0 bases, and the junction held 8 bases outside the gene matches. CDR3 sequence (DNA): TGTGCCAGCAGCAACCGGGACAGACTCTCCTACGAGCAGTACTTC. Translating gives CASSNRDRLSYEQYF.

This chain uses TRBV19 with TRBJ2-7, with TRBD2 matching over 12 bases. Germline loops: CDR1 LNHDA, CDR2 SQIVND (reference sequence). V trimming: 4 bases; J trimming: 0 bases; junction bases outside the gene matches: 1. The CDR3 has 15 residues. CDR3 sequence reads: CASSKLAGGSYEQYF. The CDR3, as DNA: TGTGCCAGTAGTAAACTAGCGGGAGGCTCCTACGAGCAGTACTTC.

This chain uses TRBV5-1 with TRBJ1-4; D remains unclear. The CDR3 spans 13 residues. Germline CDR1 SGHRS, CDR2 YFSETQ. V shed 4 bases and J shed 6 bases, with 10 bases lying between them. DNA for the CDR3: TGCGCCAGCAGCCACCCGTCGGATGAAAAACTGTTTTTT. It is translated as CASSHPSDEKLFF.

V is TRBV7-8 and J is TRBJ1-2, with 8 positions matching TRBD1. The ends lost 2 bases at V and 4 bases at J; junction bases unmatched: 15. Looked up from germline, CDR1 is SGHVS and CDR2 is FQNEAQ. The CDR3 is 18 residues long. The CDR3 spells CASSLRGPGGTNLYGYTF. Here the CDR3 DNA reads TGTGCCAGCAGCTTACGAGGCCCAGGGGGCACAAACCTCTATGGCTACACCTTC.